The 23 T cell receptor beta chains below come from one sample, sequenced in a study of blood T cell repertoires in COVID-19. The table came from immunoSEQ multiplex PCR; TCRdb's copy has only in-frame clones and leaves some out. The sample includes approximately 210,000 clones, under 90% of them seen just once. The sequenced sample consisted of PBMCs or T cells enriched from blood (not recorded which). The receptors come from a woman between 50 and 59 years old with acute COVID-19.

This clone was observed a single time. The CDR3 reads CASSLVGSRETQYF. CDR3 DNA sequence: TGCGCCAGCAGCTTGGTTGGTAGCAGAGAGACCCAGTACTTC. The chain has TRBV5-1 and TRBJ2-5; D not resolved. The germline V gene has CDR1 SGHRS and CDR2 YFSETQ. There are 14 residues in the CDR3. The V end was cut by 0 bases, the J end by 4 bases, with 10 bases between.

This clone has a handful of counts. The rearrangement links TRBV5-8 to TRBJ1-2, with TRBD1 matching over 8 bases. J lost 3 bases, V lost 1 base, and 5 bases had no gene match. The CDR3 totals 15 residues. CDR1 and CDR2 from the germline V gene are SGHTS and YDEGEE. This chain's CDR3 is CASSLPTGEDYGYTF. CDR3 coding DNA: TGTGCCAGCAGCTTGCCGACAGGGGAGGACTATGGCTACACCTTC.

J is TRBJ2-7 and V is TRBV5-1, with unresolved D. Between the trimmed V and J ends, which lost 2 bases and 0 bases, there was a span of 12 bases. This CDR3 is built from 15 residues. The germline gives CDR1 SGHRS, CDR2 YFSETQ. CDR3 sequence: CASSLAAMSSYEQYF. The CDR3 nucleotides are TGCGCCAGCAGCTTAGCAGCGATGAGCTCCTACGAGCAGTACTTC.

This chain uses TRBV14 with TRBJ2-5; TRBD1 matches at 9 bases. V lost 1 base and J lost 5; bases outside the gene matches: 5. Germline V CDR1 and CDR2: SGHDN, FVKESK. The CDR3 runs 15 residues. The CDR3 reads CASSQGGTGYETQYF. The CDR3 bases are TGTGCCAGCAGCCAAGGGGGGACAGGGTATGAGACCCAGTACTTC.

The J gene is TRBJ2-1, the V gene TRBV7-2, with 11 bases aligning to TRBD2. V trimming: 6 bases; J trimming: 3 bases; junction bases outside the gene matches: 7. There are 16 residues in the CDR3. Germline V lookup: CDR1 SGHTA, CDR2 FQGNSA. The CDR3 sequence: CASRPTSGALYNEQFF. DNA of the CDR3: TGTGCCAGCAGACCGACTAGCGGGGCACTCTACAATGAGCAGTTCTTC.

The genes are TRBV4-1 and TRBJ2-7; no definite D call. Trimming took 0 bases from V and 3 from J, leaving 6 bases between them. The CDR3 loop spans 13 amino acids. Germline V lookup: CDR1 MGHRA, CDR2 YSYEKL. The CDR3 loop reads CASSQEGSYEQYF. The CDR3, as DNA: TGCGCCAGCAGCCAAGAGGGCAGCTACGAGCAGTACTTC.

The J gene is TRBJ1-2, the V gene TRBV5-1, with a tentative D call TRBD1 (5 bases). CDR3 size: 15 residues. Germline CDR1 reads SGHRS; CDR2 reads YFSETQ. Trimming shortened V by 0 bases and J by 5 bases, and 14 bases separated the two germline ends. In nucleotides, the CDR3 is TGCGCCAGCAGCTTGGCCAGCTCAGGGCTTTATGGCTACACCTTC. It is translated as CASSLASSGLYGYTF.

This clone was seen a single time. The chain carries TRBV4-2 and TRBJ1-4; D not resolved. CDR3 length: 14 amino acids. From germline, CDR1 is LGHNA and CDR2 YNFKEQ. V dropped 0 bases and J dropped 4 bases, with 6 bases sitting between them. DNA for the CDR3: TGTGCCAGCAGCCAAGATCCCGGTAATGAAAAACTGTTTTTT. Translating gives CASSQDPGNEKLFF.

This clone was counted only a few times. The genes are TRBV5-1 and TRBJ1-4; unclear D gene. Deletions cut 1 base from V and 0 bases from J, with 4 bases between. Germline-derived CDR1 and CDR2 are SGHRS and YFSETQ. This CDR3 contains 14 residues. The CDR3 loop reads CASSLTATNEKLFF. The CDR3 DNA sequence: TGCGCCAGCAGCTTGACTGCAACTAATGAAAAACTGTTTTTT.

This chain links TRBV2 with TRBJ1-6, with 9 positions matching TRBD1. Germline V gene data show CDR1 as SNHLY and CDR2 as FYNNEI. The J segment lost 2 bases and the V segment lost 7 bases, leaving 3 bases of the junction unmatched. The CDR3 is 15 amino acids. CDR3 region: CASITGGAYNSPLHF. The DNA of the CDR3 is TGTGCCAGCATTACAGGGGGCGCCTATAATTCACCCCTCCACTTT.

This clone was observed a few times. This chain's CDR3 is CASSFSSGGARDTQYF. As DNA, the CDR3 is TGTGCCAGCAGTTTCTCTAGCGGGGGGGCAAGGGATACGCAGTATTTT. The V gene is TRBV27, the J gene TRBJ2-3, with TRBD2 matching over 12 bases. The CDR3 is 16 amino acids. The ends lost 3 bases at V and 6 bases at J; junction bases unmatched: 7. CDR1 is MNHEY and CDR2 is SMNVEV in the germline V gene (reference sequence).

The rearrangement uses TRBV6-5 and TRBJ2-3; tentatively, D is TRBD1 (6 bases). The CDR3 loop spans 15 amino acids. Per the germline V gene, CDR1 is MNHEY and CDR2 is SVGAGI. The germline V and J ends were trimmed by 6 bases and 2 bases, with 15 bases remaining between them. CDR3 sequence (DNA): TGTGCCAGCAGACGACAGGCGTACCTCACAGATACGCAGTATTTT. It codes for CASRRQAYLTDTQYF.

This chain connects TRBV2 to TRBJ2-2; unclear D gene. CDR1 is SNHLY and CDR2 is FYNNEI in the germline V gene. Trimming cost V 4 bases and J 9 bases, with 15 bases left between them. There are 14 residues in the CDR3. The CDR3 nucleotides are TGTGCCAGCAGTGGAGAGGTCCAAGGCAGGGAGCTGTTTTTT. Translation gives CASSGEVQGRELFF.

This clone was recorded once. This chain uses TRBV27 with TRBJ2-5; D unresolved. V lost 8 bases and J 5 bases, leaving 6 bases between the germline ends. Germline V gene data show CDR1 as MNHEY and CDR2 as SMNVEV (reference sequence). The CDR3 spans 10 residues. The CDR3 sequence: CASLLETQYF. CDR3 nucleotides: TGTGCCAGCCTATTGGAGACCCAGTACTTC.

The CDR3 nucleotides are TGCAGCGTTGATATTCCGGTCTATGGCTACACCTTC. Its protein product is CSVDIPVYGYTF. This rearrangement joins TRBV29-1 to TRBJ1-2; no definite D call. The CDR3 covers 12 residues. The germline V and J ends were trimmed by 3 bases and 4 bases, with 9 bases remaining between them. Germline values: CDR1 SQVTM, CDR2 ANQGSEA. The full variable domain, rest sourced from reference TRBV29-1 and TRBJ1-2, is SAVISQKPSRDICQRGTSLTIQCQVDSQVTMMFWYRQQPGQSLTLIATANQGSEATYESGFVIDKFPISRPNLTFSTLTVSNMSPEDSSIYLCSVDIPVYGYTFGSGTRLTVV.

This chain joins TRBV5-1 and TRBJ2-5; 7 bases line up with TRBD1. J lost 2 bases, V lost 4 bases, and 11 bases had no gene match. The CDR3 runs to 16 residues. Germline loops: CDR1 SGHRS, CDR2 YFSETQ. The CDR3, as DNA: TGCGCCAGCAGCCGTTTAAGTGGGACAGAGCAAGAGACCCAGTACTTC. It encodes CASSRLSGTEQETQYF. Drawing the rest from reference TRBV5-1 and TRBJ2-5, the complete variable domain is KAGVTQTPRYLIKTRGQQVTLSCSPISGHRSVSWYQQTPGQGLQFLFEYFSETQRNKGNFPGRFSGRQFSNSRSEMNVSTLELGDSALYLCASSRLSGTEQETQYFGPGTRLLVL.

As to this clone: This sample also contains other DNA sequences that code for the same CDR3. J is TRBJ1-5 and V is TRBV19; D gene unclear. The CDR3 runs 14 residues. Germline V CDR1 and CDR2: LNHDA, SQIVND (reference sequence). The ends were cut back, 2 bases at V and 2 bases at J, with 7 bases in the middle. The CDR3 region is CASSIIGGNQPQHF. Here the CDR3 DNA reads TGTGCCAGTAGTATAATCGGGGGCAATCAGCCCCAGCATTTT.

The chain recombines TRBV6-1 with TRBJ1-2; maybe TRBD1 (6 bases). Per germline, CDR1 MNHNS and CDR2 SASEGT. V gave up 0 bases and J gave up 4 bases, with 15 bases separating them. This CDR3 spans 16 amino acids. The DNA for the CDR3 is TGTGCCAGCAGTGAAGCCCAGGGGCCCTTAGGCTATGGCTACACCTTC. This gives the protein CASSEAQGPLGYGYTF.

This sequence joins TRBV6-2 or TRBV6-3 and TRBJ1-1; TRBD1 aligns across 9 bases. Germline V lookup: CDR1 MNHEY, CDR2 SVGEGT. V was pared by 5 bases and J by 5 bases, with 15 bases of the junction left unmatched. CDR3 length equals 17 residues. Written as DNA, the CDR3 is TGTGCCAGCAGTCCCCTCTCTTCGACAGGGGGTCGGACTGAAGCTTTCTTT. Protein: CASSPLSSTGGRTEAFF.

The CDR3 DNA is TGTGCCAGCAGTGAAGCCGGACTCCTGAAGTATTTT. Amino acid sequence: CASSEAGLLKYF. The rearrangement links TRBV6-1 to TRBJ2-3; D is possibly TRBD2 (5 bases). The CDR3 contains 12 residues. Germline V gene lookup returns CDR1 MNHNS and CDR2 SASEGT. V gave up 0 bases and J gave up 13 bases, with 11 bases separating them.

The chain has TRBV5-1 and TRBJ1-1, with D maybe TRBD1 (6 bases). The CDR3 is 14 amino acids. V gave up 4 bases and J gave up 5 bases, with 15 bases separating them. CDR1 and CDR2 (germline): SGHRS, YFSETQ. CDR3 region: CASSNPAGATEAFF. The CDR3 nucleotides are TGCGCCAGCAGCAACCCGGCGGGGGCGACTGAAGCTTTCTTT.

The genes are TRBV7-2 and TRBJ1-1; tentatively, D is TRBD1 (5 bases). This CDR3 spans 14 amino acids. V was cut by 5 bases and J by 0 bases, with 10 bases left in between. CDR1 and CDR2 from the germline V gene are SGHTA and FQGNSA. CDR3 residues: CASSPGGVNTEAFF. Here the CDR3 DNA reads TGTGCCAGCAGCCCCGGGGGGGTGAACACTGAAGCTTTCTTT.

This clone was picked up a small number of times. The chain couples TRBV12-3 or TRBV12-4 to TRBJ1-1; possibly TRBD1 for D (6 bases). This CDR3 has 13 residues. Trimming removed 6 bases at V and 2 bases at J, with 10 bases between. CDR3 residues: CASRSGTNTEAFF. Here the CDR3 DNA reads TGTGCCAGCAGATCGGGGACAAACACTGAAGCTTTCTTT.